This TCR beta chain came from a study of blood T cell repertoires in COVID-19. The overall study: COVID-19 samples collected from the United States, Italy and Spain covered acute and convalescent phases. From T cells, B-cell-depleted T cells, or PBMCs came the material, which was cDNA or gDNA.

V was pared by 5 bases and J by 1 base, with 5 bases between. The CDR3 is 13 amino acids. Method: immunoSEQ multiplex PCR; TCRdb's copy keeps in-frame clones and lacks some. The data contain about 72,000 clones, 88% of them singletons. Material for sequencing was peripheral blood. The chain employs TRBV12-3 or TRBV12-4 and TRBJ1-4; no clear D. The receptor was isolated from a man over 45 with acute or convalescent COVID-19. The CDR3 DNA follows: TGTGCCAGCAGTCGGGGAACTAATGAAAAACTGTTTTTT. Protein sequence: CASSRGTNEKLFF.